This T cell receptor beta chain was obtained from a study of blood T cells in healthy people across ages. Study-wide findings and caveats: Whereas aged donors had fewer naive CD4+ cells, long-lived donors had more of them and higher diversity. With unsorted PBMCs, a conclusive comparison of naive versus antigen-experienced cells was not possible.

With a J-beta primer mix and a sample-barcoded 5' primer, a second PCR ran about 6 to 11 cycles. Template switching added a 12-random-nucleotide identifier to every cDNA molecule. Each CDR3 protein is one row after TCRdb ran MiXCR on the 5' RACE reads. The sample has around 790,000 distinct CDR3 sequences; around 42% are singletons. In this sample, this clonotype turned up a few times. What it binds is unknown. The CDR3 spans 13 residues. The V segment lost 6 bases and the J segment 3 bases; nucleotides outside the gene matches: 4. Per germline, CDR1 KGHDR and CDR2 SFDVKD. Sequencing input: blood. The chain couples TRBV24-1 to TRBJ2-7, with TRBD1 matching 7 bases. The TCR originated in a man aged 60-69 years in good health. The CDR3 loop reads CATSPRDSYEQYF. As DNA, the CDR3 is TGTGCCACCAGTCCCCGGGACAGCTACGAGCAGTACTTC.